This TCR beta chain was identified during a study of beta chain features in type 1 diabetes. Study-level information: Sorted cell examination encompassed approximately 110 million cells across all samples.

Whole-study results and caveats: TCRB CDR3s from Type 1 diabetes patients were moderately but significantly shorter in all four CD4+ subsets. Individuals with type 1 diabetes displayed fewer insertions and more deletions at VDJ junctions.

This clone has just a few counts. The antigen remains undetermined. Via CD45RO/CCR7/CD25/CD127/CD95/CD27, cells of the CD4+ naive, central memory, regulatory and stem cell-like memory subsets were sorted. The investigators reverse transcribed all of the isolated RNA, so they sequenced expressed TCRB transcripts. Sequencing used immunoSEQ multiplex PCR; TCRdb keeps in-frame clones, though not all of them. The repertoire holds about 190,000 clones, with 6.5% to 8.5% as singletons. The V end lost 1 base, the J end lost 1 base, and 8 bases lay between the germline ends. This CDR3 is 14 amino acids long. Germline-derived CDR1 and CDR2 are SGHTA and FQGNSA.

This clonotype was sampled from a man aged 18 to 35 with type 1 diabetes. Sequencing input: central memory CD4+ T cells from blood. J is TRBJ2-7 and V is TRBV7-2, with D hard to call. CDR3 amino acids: CASSLGYGSYEQYF. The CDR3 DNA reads TGTGCCAGCAGCTTAGGTTACGGTTCCTACGAGCAGTACTTC.